The clone carrying this T cell receptor beta chain was seen once. The method was immunoSEQ multiplex PCR; TCRdb's version includes in-frame clones alone and lacks a portion of them. The sample holds 7,900 or so clones, approximately 78% seen once. The germline V gene encodes CDR1 SGHRS and CDR2 YFSETQ. Trimming took 0 bases from V and 2 from J, leaving 6 bases between them. This CDR3 region has 13 residues. The sample belongs to a study of tumor T cells in aggressive B-cell lymphoma. The chain employs TRBV5-1 and TRBJ2-7; D perhaps matches TRBD1 (6 bases). This clonotype was obtained from an adult with diffuse large B cell lymphoma. Material for sequencing was tumor tissue. CDR3 loop: CASSLEGAYEQYF. The DNA of the CDR3 is TGCGCCAGCAGCTTGGAGGGGGCCTACGAGCAGTACTTC.